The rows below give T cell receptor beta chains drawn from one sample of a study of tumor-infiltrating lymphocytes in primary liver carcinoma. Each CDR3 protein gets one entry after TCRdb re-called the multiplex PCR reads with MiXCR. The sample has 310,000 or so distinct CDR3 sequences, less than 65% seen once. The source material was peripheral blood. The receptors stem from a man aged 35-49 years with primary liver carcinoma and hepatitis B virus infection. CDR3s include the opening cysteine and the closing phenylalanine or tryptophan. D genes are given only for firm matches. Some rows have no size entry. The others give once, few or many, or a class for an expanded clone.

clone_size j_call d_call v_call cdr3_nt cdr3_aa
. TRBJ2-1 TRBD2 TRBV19 TGTGCCAGTAGTATATCTAGCGGGAGGAAAGGCAATGAGCAGTTCTTC CASSISSGRKGNEQFF
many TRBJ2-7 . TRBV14 TGTGCCAGCAGCCCTAGTCAGGGTTCGGCGGCCTCCGAGCAGTACTTC CASSPSQGSAASEQYF
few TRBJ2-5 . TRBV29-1 TGCGGCGCAGACCTCCCGAGTCAAGAGACCCAGTACTTC CGADLPSQETQYF
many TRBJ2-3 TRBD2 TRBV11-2 TGTGCCAGCAGCTTAGTGGCTAGCGGGAGCGCCGGTACGCAGTATTTT CASSLVASGSAGTQYF
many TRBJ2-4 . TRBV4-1 TGCGCCAGCAGCCCTCTGGAGTTAGCCAAAAACATTCAGTACTTC CASSPLELAKNIQYF
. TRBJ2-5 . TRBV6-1 TGTGCCATCAGTGAACTAAATAGGGTTGAGACCCAGTACTTC CAISELNRVETQYF
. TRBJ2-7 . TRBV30 TGTGCCTGGAGTGGCTCCTTTACCGACTACGAGCAGTACTTC CAWSGSFTDYEQYF
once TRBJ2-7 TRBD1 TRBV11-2 TGTGCCAGCAGCAAACAGGGACAGAGGGAATACGAGCAGTACTTC CASSKQGQREYEQYF
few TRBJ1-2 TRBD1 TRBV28 TGTGCCAGCACCCCCGGGACAGCGAACTATGGCTACACCTTC CASTPGTANYGYTF
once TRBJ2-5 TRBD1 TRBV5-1 TGCGCCAGCAGCTTGGGCGACAGGGGTAGTAGAGAGACCCAGTACTTC CASSLGDRGSRETQYF
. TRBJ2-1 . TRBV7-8 TGTGCCAGCAGCTTAGTCTCGGGCGATGAGCAGTTCTTC CASSLVSGDEQFF
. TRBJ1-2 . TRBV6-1 TGTGCCACCGGAGGTGGGGGCAGGGGAGTTTATGGCTACACCTTC CATGGGGRGVYGYTF
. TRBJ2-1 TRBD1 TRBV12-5 TGTGCTAGTGGTTTGGGGATAGGGGGCACCTACAATGAGCAGTTCTTC CASGLGIGGTYNEQFF
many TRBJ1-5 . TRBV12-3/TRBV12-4 TGTGCCAGCAGCTTAGACAATCAGCCCCAGCATTTT CASSLDNQPQHF
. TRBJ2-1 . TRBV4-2 TGTGTCAGCAACCCAAGCGAGCAGTTCTTC CVSNPSEQFF
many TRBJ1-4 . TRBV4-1 TGCGCCAGCAGCCAAGTTGGGGAGATTAGTCCAACTAATGAAAAACTGTTTTTT CASSQVGEISPTNEKLFF
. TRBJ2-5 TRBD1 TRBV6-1 TGTGCCAGCAGTGACCCGACAGGGTGGAGGGAGACCCAGTACTTC CASSDPTGWRETQYF
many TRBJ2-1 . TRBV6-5 TGTGCCAGCAGTTACCGCCCCGGGAGCGCCTACAATGAGCAGTTCTTC CASSYRPGSAYNEQFF